The present TCR beta chain was sequenced within a study of T cell repertoires in cytomegalovirus infection. This clonotype has at least ten counts. The germline V gene has CDR1 SGHTA and CDR2 FQGNSA. There are 16 residues in the CDR3. V was shortened by 1 base and J by 4 bases, with 16 bases between the two germline ends. MiXCR was run by TCRdb on the reads, yielding one entry per CDR3 protein. The table lists approximately 490,000 distinct CDR3 sequences, roughly 12% of them singletons, with more than 8.5% in the top ten. The receptor comes from a human donor in good health (CMV status not recorded). Some clones in this sample may be carry-over from other donors' samples. V is TRBV7-2 and J is TRBJ1-2; tentative D call: TRBD1 (5 bases). The material sequenced was PBMCs. CDR3 residues: CASSLGIIARGYGYTF. CDR3 in DNA: TGTGCCAGCAGCTTAGGCATCATCGCGAGGGGCTATGGCTACACCTTC.